These 18 T cell receptor beta chains originate from one sample sequenced in a study of cytomegalovirus exposure and HLA in healthy donors. Use of 60 Vbeta and 13 Jbeta primers characterized the PCR. Assay: immunoSEQ multiplex PCR; the TCRdb copy retains only in-frame clones and omits some. Among more than 95,000 clones listed, about 70% were seen once. Input material: PBMCs. These receptors were obtained from a young man in good health and CMV-seronegative.

This clone turned up a few times. The J gene is TRBJ2-7, the V gene TRBV4-3; TRBD1 aligns across 9 bases. The CDR3 loop spans 14 amino acids. Germline V gene data show CDR1 as LGHNA and CDR2 as YSLEER. The junction had 3 bases not matched to a gene; V was cut back by 1 base and J by 5 bases. The CDR3 nucleotides read TGCGCCAGCAGCCAAGGGACAGGGGTAAACGAGCAGTACTTC. Residues: CASSQGTGVNEQYF.

The chain combines TRBV2 with TRBJ1-1, with a possible D match to TRBD1 (5 bases). Germline V gene sequence: CDR1 SNHLY, CDR2 FYNNEI. CDR3 size: 13 residues. Trimming left V 2 bases short and J 8 bases short, with 12 bases between. This CDR3 is CASSEQGQSEAFF. CDR3 nucleotide sequence: TGTGCCAGCAGTGAACAGGGCCAGTCCGAAGCTTTCTTT.

This clone was seen a few times. This chain joins TRBV7-2 and TRBJ2-5, with D possibly matching TRBD1 (6 bases). V was pared by 6 bases and J by 2 bases, with 10 bases between. The germline V gene has CDR1 SGHTA and CDR2 FQGNSA. This CDR3 comprises 13 residues. CDR3: CASSFTGQETQYF. The CDR3 region has the DNA TGTGCCAGCAGTTTCACAGGGCAAGAGACCCAGTACTTC.

The chain joins TRBV7-9 to TRBJ2-2; 7 bases agree with TRBD2. The V segment lost 1 base and the J segment 0 bases; nucleotides outside the gene matches: 8. The CDR3 has 18 amino acids. Germline V gene lookup returns CDR1 SEHNR and CDR2 FQNEAQ (reference sequence). CDR3 amino acids: CASSLVGRTRTNTGELFF. CDR3 in DNA: TGTGCCAGCAGCTTAGTTGGCAGGACTAGGACGAACACCGGGGAGCTGTTTTTT.

This chain uses TRBV18 with TRBJ1-1, with 8 bases that match TRBD1. Trimming cost V 3 bases and J 7 bases; bases outside gene matches: 4. Looked up from germline, CDR1 is KGHSH and CDR2 is LQKENI. The length of the CDR3 is 13 residues. The CDR3 DNA sequence: TGTGCCAGCTCACCCGGGACAGGCAATGAAGCTTTCTTT. This encodes CASSPGTGNEAFF. Full variable domain (missing parts from reference TRBV18 and TRBJ1-1): NAGVMQNPRHLVRRRGQEARLRCSPMKGHSHVYWYRQLPEEGLKFMVYLQKENIIDESGMPKERFSAEFPKEGPSILRIQQVVRGDSAAYFCASSPGTGNEAFFGQGTRLTVV.

The rearrangement links TRBV6-6 to TRBJ2-7; 8 bases line up with TRBD1. This CDR3 has 16 amino acids. V dropped 2 bases and J dropped 1; count of bases not matched to a gene: 7. The germline V gene encodes CDR1 MNHNY and CDR2 SVGAGI (reference sequence). The CDR3 loop is CASSYNRDRISYEQYF. The CDR3 DNA follows: TGTGCCAGCAGTTACAACAGGGACAGGATTTCCTACGAGCAGTACTTC.

This clone occurred once. The J gene is TRBJ2-5, the V gene TRBV14; 7 nucleotides align to TRBD1. With V trimmed by 6 bases and J by 4 bases, 8 bases remained unmatched. The germline gives CDR1 SGHDN, CDR2 FVKESK. The CDR3 is 14 amino acids. The CDR3 DNA reads as TGTGCCAGCAGTCGACAGGGTATCGTAGAGACCCAGTACTTC. It translates to CASSRQGIVETQYF.

This clone turned up a few times. This chain joins TRBV18 and TRBJ2-7, with TRBD2 matching over 7 bases. The CDR3 covers 18 residues. After removal of 6 bases from V and 0 bases from J, the junction contained 17 bases not matched to a gene. Looked up from germline, CDR1 is KGHSH and CDR2 is LQKENI. Here the CDR3 DNA reads TGTGCCAGCTCGCCTGGGGAGGGGACCGGAGGTAGCTCCTACGAGCAGTACTTC. Amino acid sequence: CASSPGEGTGGSSYEQYF.

The V gene is TRBV4-2, the J gene TRBJ2-7; tentative D call: TRBD1 (6 bases). The CDR3 runs 12 residues. With 4 bases removed from V and 5 bases from J, the gap between germline ends came to 9 bases. The germline V gene has CDR1 LGHNA and CDR2 YNFKEQ. The DNA for the CDR3 is TGTGCCAGCAGCCCGGGACAAGACGAGCAGTACTTC. Residues: CASSPGQDEQYF.

CDR3 protein: CASSIATGVYRDYGYTF. CDR3 nucleotides: TGTGCCAGTAGTATCGCGACAGGGGTTTATCGCGACTATGGCTACACCTTC. The chain carries TRBV19 and TRBJ1-2; 8 nucleotides line up with TRBD1. This CDR3 comprises 17 residues. CDR1 and CDR2 from the germline V gene are LNHDA and SQIVND (reference sequence). J was trimmed by 3 bases and V by 3 bases; bases with no gene match: 12.

This rearrangement joins TRBV7-2 to TRBJ1-4; TRBD1 matches at 8 bases. Trimming took 1 base from V and 5 from J; bases not matched to a gene: 0. There are 14 residues in the CDR3. Germline V gives CDR1 SGHTA, CDR2 FQGNSA. The CDR3 loop reads CASSLGQGNEKLFF. The CDR3 region has the DNA TGTGCCAGCAGCTTAGGACAGGGGAATGAAAAACTGTTTTTT.

This sequence joins TRBV7-2 and TRBJ2-2; 8 nucleotides agree with TRBD2. CDR1 is SGHTA and CDR2 is FQGNSA in the germline V gene. V shed 6 bases, J shed 0 bases, and the junction held 6 bases outside the gene matches. This CDR3 is 16 amino acids long. CDR3: CASRRPGLANTGELFF. The CDR3 DNA follows: TGTGCCAGCAGACGTCCGGGACTAGCGAACACCGGGGAGCTGTTTTTT.

The chain has TRBV4-3 and TRBJ1-4; 8 positions agree with TRBD1. CDR1 and CDR2 from the germline V gene are LGHNA and YSLEER. V lost 4 bases, J lost 4 bases, and 11 bases stayed unmatched. The CDR3 runs 17 residues. The CDR3, as DNA: TGCGCCAGCAGCCGACGACCGATACAGGGGGTTAATGAAAAACTGTTTTTT. It codes for CASSRRPIQGVNEKLFF.

V usage is TRBV7-6 and J usage is TRBJ2-5, with D possibly matching TRBD2 (5 bases). The closer fit of TRBJ2-7 to the DNA end suggests the J call may be wrong. The CDR3 spans 14 residues. Germline V gene sequence: CDR1 SGHVS, CDR2 FNYEAQ. The chain's CDR3 is CASSPDYRDYEQYF. The CDR3 nucleotides are TGTGCCAGCAGCCCAGACTACCGAGACTACGAGCAGTACTTC.

This clone was counted between two and nine times. The chain carries TRBV7-9 and TRBJ1-1, with D perhaps TRBD1 (5 bases). The V end was cut by 2 bases, the J end by 2 bases, with 9 bases between. The germline V gene encodes CDR1 SEHNR and CDR2 FQNEAQ (reference sequence). CDR3 length: 14 amino acids. Written as DNA, the CDR3 is TGTGCCAGCAGCTTACCAGGGCCCAACACTGAAGCTTTCTTT. Encoded protein: CASSLPGPNTEAFF.

CDR3 region: CASSVSVSYNEQFF. The CDR3 nucleotides are TGTGCCAGCTCAGTGTCCGTATCCTACAATGAGCAGTTCTTC. V and J are TRBV18 and TRBJ2-1; D gene ambiguous. The CDR3 consists of 14 residues. Trimming cost V 5 bases and J 1 base, with 9 bases left between them. Germline CDR1 reads KGHSH; CDR2 reads LQKENI.

The chain links TRBV11-2 to TRBJ1-2; tentatively, D is TRBD1 (6 bases). CDR1 SGHAT and CDR2 FQNNGV come from the germline V gene. V dropped 5 bases and J dropped 6 bases, with 16 bases sitting between them. The CDR3 is made up of 14 amino acids. Here the CDR3 reads CASSLRGGLDGYTF. CDR3 nucleotide sequence: TGTGCCAGCAGCCTACGGGGGGGCTTGGATGGCTACACCTTC.

The chain combines TRBV10-1 with TRBJ1-5; no clear D. Germline V lookup: CDR1 WNHNN, CDR2 SYGVQD (reference sequence). This CDR3 has 11 residues. With 9 bases removed from V and 9 bases from J, the gap between germline ends came to 12 bases. In DNA, the CDR3 is TGCGCCAGGATTTATAGCGGGCCCCAGCATTTT. The encoded protein is CARIYSGPQHF.